Presented here are 13 T cell receptor beta chains from one specimen sequenced in a study of blood T cell repertoires in COVID-19. Some clones are missing from TCRdb's copy, which holds only in-frame ones; the method was immunoSEQ multiplex PCR. The sample holds about 160,000 clones, around 84% seen once. The sample taken for sequencing was peripheral blood. The receptors come from a man between 50 and 59 years old with active or convalescent COVID-19.

The chain couples TRBV21-1 to TRBJ2-7; whether TRBD2, the table's D call, matches the DNA was not checked. TRBV21-1 is designated a pseudogene. CDR3 length: 15 residues. The CDR3 spells CASSKGAGGPGEQYF. CDR3 nucleotide sequence: TGTGCCAGCAGCAAAGGCGCGGGAGGGCCGGGTGAGCAGTACTTC.

This chain links TRBV7-2 with TRBJ2-1; 16 nucleotides align to TRBD2. CDR1 SGHTA and CDR2 FQGNSA come from the germline V gene. The V and J ends lost 4 bases and 12 bases, in that order; junction bases with no gene match: 9. The length of the CDR3 is 16 residues. The CDR3 bases are TGTGCCAGCAGCTACACGGGACTAGCGGGGGGGCCTTCGCAGTTCTTC. This codes for CASSYTGLAGGPSQFF. Filled out from reference TRBV7-2 and TRBJ2-1, the complete variable domain reads GAGVSQSPSNKVTEKGKDVELRCDPISGHTALYWYRQSLGQGLEFLIYFQGNSAPDKSGLPSDRFSAERTGGSVSTLTIQRTQQEDSAVYLCASSYTGLAGGPSQFFGPGTRLTVL.

The V gene is TRBV2, the J gene TRBJ1-4; TRBD1 matches 9 bases. J gave up 4 bases and V 6 bases, and 12 bases lay outside the gene matches. This CDR3 contains 17 residues. Germline CDR1 reads SNHLY; CDR2 reads FYNNEI. CDR3 amino acids: CASSAPDRGRVNEKLFF. As DNA, the CDR3 is TGTGCCAGCAGCGCCCCGGACAGGGGCCGAGTTAATGAAAAACTGTTTTTT.

This rearrangement joins TRBV28 to TRBJ1-4, with D possibly TRBD1 on 5 matching bases. The CDR3 has 16 residues. Germline lookup yields CDR1 MDHEN and CDR2 SYDVKM. Trimming removed 4 bases from V and 0 bases from J, with 12 bases in between. The CDR3 coding sequence is TGTGCCAGCAGTTCCAGGGACTCACCAACTAATGAAAAACTGTTTTTT. This gives the protein CASSSRDSPTNEKLFF.

V usage is TRBV3-1 (or the pseudogene TRBV3-2) and J usage is TRBJ2-1; 9 nucleotides match TRBD2. CDR1 and CDR2 from the germline V gene are LGHDT and YNNKEL (reference sequence). J gave up 3 bases and V 3 bases, and 18 bases lay outside the gene matches. There are 20 residues in the CDR3. Written as DNA, the CDR3 is TGTGCCAGCAGCCATTTTGGGCGGGGGGGCCCTCTGGACGACTACAATGAGCAGTTCTTC. Its translation: CASSHFGRGGPLDDYNEQFF.

V and J are TRBV19 and TRBJ1-5; 10 positions agree with TRBD1. The CDR3 covers 13 residues. Germline CDR1 reads LNHDA; CDR2 reads SQIVND (reference sequence). V lost 8 bases and J lost 8; bases outside the gene matches: 6. The CDR3 DNA reads as TGTGCCAGTGGGACAGGGGTAATAGAGCCCCAGCATTTT. Protein: CASGTGVIEPQHF.

The genes are TRBV7-9 and TRBJ1-2; D call uncertain. CDR1 and CDR2 from the germline V gene are SEHNR and FQNEAQ (reference sequence). The V end was cut by 5 bases, the J end by 6 bases, with 10 bases between. There are 12 residues in the CDR3. As DNA, the CDR3 is TGTGCCAGCAGCCCCCGGGGTGATGGCTACACCTTC. Encoded protein: CASSPRGDGYTF.

This rearrangement joins TRBV5-1 to TRBJ2-1; 7 nucleotides agree with TRBD1. This CDR3 contains 15 residues. The V gene's germline CDR1 is SGHRS and CDR2 YFSETQ. V trimming: 4 bases; J trimming: 4 bases; junction bases outside the gene matches: 8. The CDR3, as DNA: TGCGCCAGCAGCCTCGCCCCGGGACAGTACAATGAGCAGTTCTTC. It yields the protein CASSLAPGQYNEQFF.

This chain joins TRBV14 and TRBJ1-6, with D unclear. The germline V and J ends were trimmed by 5 bases and 3 bases, with 8 bases remaining between them. This CDR3 contains 14 residues. Germline-derived CDR1 and CDR2 are SGHDN and FVKESK. The CDR3 nucleotides are TGTGCCAGCAGCGGCCGGGTCTATAATTCACCCCTCCACTTT. It translates to CASSGRVYNSPLHF.

The rearrangement links TRBV2 to TRBJ2-7; 8 bases are a match to TRBD1. The CDR3 has 13 amino acids. The V and J ends lost 10 bases and 3 bases, in that order; junction bases with no gene match: 8. CDR1 and CDR2 from the germline V gene are SNHLY and FYNNEI. Here the CDR3 reads CAISGDRGYEQYF. The CDR3 DNA sequence: TGTGCCATCTCCGGCGACAGGGGCTACGAGCAGTACTTC.

The DNA of the CDR3 is TGCGCCAGCAGCTTGTGGGGGCTTAGCACTGAAGCTTTCTTT. Its protein product is CASSLWGLSTEAFF. The chain employs TRBV5-1 and TRBJ1-1, with D possibly TRBD1 on 6 matching bases. The CDR3 sequence is 14 residues long. Trimming stripped 1 base from V and 4 bases from J, with 11 bases between. Germline V gives CDR1 SGHRS, CDR2 YFSETQ.

This clone showed up just a few times. The V gene is TRBV21-1, the J gene TRBJ2-2; the table's TRBD1 call for D was not verified on the DNA. TRBV21-1 is designated a pseudogene. CDR3 length: 16 residues. The CDR3 DNA is TGTGCCAGCAGCCCCATGCACAGGGGATCGACCGGGGAGCTGTTTTTT. Its protein product is CASSPMHRGSTGELFF.

The chain has TRBV10-3 and TRBJ2-3; a possible D gene is TRBD2 (6 bases). CDR1 and CDR2 from the germline V gene are ENHRY and SYGVKD. CDR3 length equals 13 residues. V dropped 5 bases and J dropped 7 bases, with 13 bases sitting between them. DNA for the CDR3: TGTGCCATCAGTCCACGGGACTCCTATACGCAGTATTTT. This sequence encodes CAISPRDSYTQYF.